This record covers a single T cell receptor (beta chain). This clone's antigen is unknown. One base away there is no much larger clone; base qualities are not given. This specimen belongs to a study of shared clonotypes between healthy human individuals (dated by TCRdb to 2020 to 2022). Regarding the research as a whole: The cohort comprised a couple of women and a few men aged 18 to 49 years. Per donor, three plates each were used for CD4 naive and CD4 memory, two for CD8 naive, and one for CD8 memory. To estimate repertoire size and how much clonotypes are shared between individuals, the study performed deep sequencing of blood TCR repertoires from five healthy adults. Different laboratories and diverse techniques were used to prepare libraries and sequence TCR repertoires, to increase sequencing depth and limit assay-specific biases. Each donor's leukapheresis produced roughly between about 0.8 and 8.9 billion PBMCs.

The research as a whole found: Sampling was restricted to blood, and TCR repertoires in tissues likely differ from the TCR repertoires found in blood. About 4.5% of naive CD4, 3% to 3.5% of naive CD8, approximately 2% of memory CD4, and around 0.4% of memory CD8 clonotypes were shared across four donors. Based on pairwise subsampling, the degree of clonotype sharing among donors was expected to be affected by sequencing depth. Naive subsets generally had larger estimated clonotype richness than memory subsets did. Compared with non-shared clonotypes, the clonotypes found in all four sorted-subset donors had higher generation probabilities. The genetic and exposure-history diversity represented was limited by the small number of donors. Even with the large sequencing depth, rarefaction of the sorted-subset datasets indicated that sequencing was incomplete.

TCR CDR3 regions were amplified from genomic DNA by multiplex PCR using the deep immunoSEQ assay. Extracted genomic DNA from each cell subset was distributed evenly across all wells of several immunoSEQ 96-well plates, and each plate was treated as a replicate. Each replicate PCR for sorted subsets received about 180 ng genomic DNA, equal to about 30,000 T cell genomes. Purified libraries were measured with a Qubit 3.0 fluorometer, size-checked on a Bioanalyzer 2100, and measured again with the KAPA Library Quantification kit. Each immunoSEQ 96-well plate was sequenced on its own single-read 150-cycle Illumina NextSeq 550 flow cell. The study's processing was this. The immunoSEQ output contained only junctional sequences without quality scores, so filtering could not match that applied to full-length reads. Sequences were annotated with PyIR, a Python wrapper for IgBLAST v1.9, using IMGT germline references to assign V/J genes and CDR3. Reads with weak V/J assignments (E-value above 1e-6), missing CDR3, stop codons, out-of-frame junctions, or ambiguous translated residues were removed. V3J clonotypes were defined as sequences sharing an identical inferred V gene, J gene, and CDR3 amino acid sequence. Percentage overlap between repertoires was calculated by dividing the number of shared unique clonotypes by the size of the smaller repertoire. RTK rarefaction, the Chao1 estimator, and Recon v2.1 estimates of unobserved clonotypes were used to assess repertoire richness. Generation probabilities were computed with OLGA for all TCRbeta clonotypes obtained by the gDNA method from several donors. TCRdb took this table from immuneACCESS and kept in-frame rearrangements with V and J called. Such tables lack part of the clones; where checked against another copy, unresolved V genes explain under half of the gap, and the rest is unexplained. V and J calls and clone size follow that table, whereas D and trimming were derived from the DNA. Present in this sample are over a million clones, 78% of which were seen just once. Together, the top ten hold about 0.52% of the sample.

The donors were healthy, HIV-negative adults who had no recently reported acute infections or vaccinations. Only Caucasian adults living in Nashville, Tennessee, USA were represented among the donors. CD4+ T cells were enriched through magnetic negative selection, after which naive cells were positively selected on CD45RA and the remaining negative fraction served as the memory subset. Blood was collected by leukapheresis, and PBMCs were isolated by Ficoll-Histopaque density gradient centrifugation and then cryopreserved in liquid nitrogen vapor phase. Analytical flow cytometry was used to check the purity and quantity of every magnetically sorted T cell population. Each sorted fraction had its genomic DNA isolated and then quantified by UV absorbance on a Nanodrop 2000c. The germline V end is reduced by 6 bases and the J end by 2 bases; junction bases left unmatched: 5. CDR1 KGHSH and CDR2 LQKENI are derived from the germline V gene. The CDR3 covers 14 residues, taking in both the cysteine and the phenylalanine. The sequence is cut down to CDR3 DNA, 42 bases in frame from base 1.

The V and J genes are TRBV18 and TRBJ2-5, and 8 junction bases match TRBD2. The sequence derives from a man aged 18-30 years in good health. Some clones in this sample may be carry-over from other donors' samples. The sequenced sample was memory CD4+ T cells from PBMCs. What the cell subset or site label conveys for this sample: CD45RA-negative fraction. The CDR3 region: CASSSGLGQETQYF. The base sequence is TGTGCCAGCTCTTCGGGACTAGGGCAAGAGACCCAGTACTTC.